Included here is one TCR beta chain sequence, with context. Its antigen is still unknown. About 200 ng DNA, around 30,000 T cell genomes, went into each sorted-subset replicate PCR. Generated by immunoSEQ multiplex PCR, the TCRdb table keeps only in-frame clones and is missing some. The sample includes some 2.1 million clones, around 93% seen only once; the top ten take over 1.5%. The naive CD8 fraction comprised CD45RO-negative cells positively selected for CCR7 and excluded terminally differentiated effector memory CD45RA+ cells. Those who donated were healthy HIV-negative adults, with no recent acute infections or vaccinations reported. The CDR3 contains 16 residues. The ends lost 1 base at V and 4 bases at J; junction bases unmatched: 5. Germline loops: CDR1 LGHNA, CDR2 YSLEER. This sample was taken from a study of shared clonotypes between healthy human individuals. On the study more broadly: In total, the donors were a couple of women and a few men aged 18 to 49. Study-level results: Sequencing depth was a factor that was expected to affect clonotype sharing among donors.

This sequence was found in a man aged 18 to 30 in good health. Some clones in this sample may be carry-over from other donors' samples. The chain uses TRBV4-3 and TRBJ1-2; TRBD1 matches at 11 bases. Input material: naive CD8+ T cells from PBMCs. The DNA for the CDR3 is TGCGCCAGCAGCCAAGGTCGGACAGGGGGCGTCTATGGCTACACCTTC. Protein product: CASSQGRTGGVYGYTF.